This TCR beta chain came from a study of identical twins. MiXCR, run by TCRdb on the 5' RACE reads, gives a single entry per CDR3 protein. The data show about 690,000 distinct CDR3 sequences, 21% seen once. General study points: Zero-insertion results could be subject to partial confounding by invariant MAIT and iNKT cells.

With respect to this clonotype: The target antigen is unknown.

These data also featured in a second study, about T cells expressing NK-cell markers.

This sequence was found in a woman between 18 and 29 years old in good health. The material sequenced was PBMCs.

The CDR3 DNA reads TGTGCCAGCAGGCTCGGGGGGGGACGGAATGAGCAGTTCTTC. It specifies CASRLGGGRNEQFF. V is TRBV6-2 or TRBV6-3 and J is TRBJ2-1, with 8 bases matching TRBD2. V was pared by 6 bases and J by 7 bases, with 8 bases of the junction left unmatched. Germline V gives CDR1 MNHEY, CDR2 SVGEGT. The CDR3 runs 14 residues.